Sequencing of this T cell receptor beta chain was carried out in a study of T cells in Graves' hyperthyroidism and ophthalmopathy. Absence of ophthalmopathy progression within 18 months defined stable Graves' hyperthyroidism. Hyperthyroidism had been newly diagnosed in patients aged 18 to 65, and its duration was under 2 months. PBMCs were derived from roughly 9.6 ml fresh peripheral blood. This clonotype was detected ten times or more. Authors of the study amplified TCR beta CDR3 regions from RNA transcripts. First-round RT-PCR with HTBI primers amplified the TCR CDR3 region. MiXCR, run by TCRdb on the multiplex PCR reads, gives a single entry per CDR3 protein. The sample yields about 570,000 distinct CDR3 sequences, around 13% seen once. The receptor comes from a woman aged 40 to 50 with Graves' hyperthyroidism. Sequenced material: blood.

Here the CDR3 DNA reads TGTGCCAGCATCACTTCCACAGCTTATCAGCCCCAGCATTTT. Translation gives CASITSTAYQPQHF. The rearrangement links TRBV28 to TRBJ1-5; D unresolved. The CDR3 is 14 residues long. Deletions cut 7 bases from V and 5 bases from J, with 15 bases between. CDR1 MDHEN and CDR2 SYDVKM come from the germline V gene. The full variable domain, completed using reference TRBV28 and TRBJ1-5, is DVKVTQSSRYLVKRTGEKVFLECVQDMDHENMFWYRQDPGLGLRLIYFSYDVKMKEKGDIPEGYSVSREKKERFSLILESASTNQTSMYLCASITSTAYQPQHFGDGTRLSIL.